This T cell receptor beta chain was obtained from a study of cytomegalovirus exposure and HLA in healthy donors. Only in-frame clones appear in the TCRdb table, and some are missing; sequencing was by immunoSEQ multiplex PCR. This table has more than 95,000 clones, roughly nine tenths appearing once. The V segment lost 7 bases and the J segment 2 bases; nucleotides outside the gene matches: 7. Germline CDR1 SNHLY, CDR2 FYNNEI. This CDR3 region has 16 residues. The sequenced material came from PBMCs. This chain connects TRBV2 to TRBJ2-3; 12 bases fit TRBD2. The receptor was isolated from a man in his late teens or twenties in good health and CMV-seropositive. CDR3 sequence reads: CASTWTSGAVTDTQYF. The CDR3 nucleotides are TGTGCCAGCACATGGACTAGCGGGGCCGTCACAGATACGCAGTATTTT.